One sample yielded the 18 T cell receptor beta chains listed below, sequenced in a study of T cells expressing NK-cell markers (TCRdb year 2020). The library was made by 5' RACE. TCRdb records Illumina HiSeq 2000 as the sequencer. After the reads were reprocessed by TCRdb, one entry was made per CDR3 protein sequence, with no DNA. Per the sample table, the count is around 140,000 distinct CDR3 sequences. Clones ranked in the top ten supply approximately 12% of the sample. What was sequenced was blood T cells: a sorted CD56 or NKG2C T cell subset, CD4+ or CD8+ T cells, or bulk PBMC T cells (not recorded which). These receptors were taken from a man between 18 and 29 years old in good health. Donor details come from another sample of the same person, matched by shared clones.

The V gene is TRBV7-9, the J gene TRBJ2-1; the TCRdb call, TRBD1, lacks DNA for checking. This CDR3 has 16 amino acids. The germline gives CDR1 SEHNR, CDR2 FQNEAQ (reference sequence). CDR3 loop: CASSSRTERSYNEQFF.

The V call is TRBV27, the J call TRBJ2-3; TCRdb reports TRBD1, a call that lacks DNA to check it against. Germline V gene sequence: CDR1 MNHEY, CDR2 SMNVEV (reference sequence). CDR3 length equals 17 residues. CDR3 sequence reads: CASSYTDTGSGADTQYF.

This chain uses TRBV28 with TRBJ2-7; TCRdb lists TRBD2, though no DNA is available to test this call. The CDR3 is 16 residues long. Germline V gene data show CDR1 as MDHEN and CDR2 as SYDVKM. The CDR3 sequence is CASSFELAGGSYEQYF.

The chain recombines TRBV6-5 with TRBJ2-4; as DNA is missing, the TRBD1 call by TCRdb cannot be tested. CDR1 and CDR2 from the germline V gene are MNHEY and SVGAGI. The CDR3 length is 15 residues. The CDR3 here is CASSYLAGVDDIQYF.

The chain joins TRBV11-2 to TRBJ2-4; the D gene TCRdb calls, TRBD2, cannot be checked with no DNA. Germline CDR1 reads SGHAT; CDR2 reads FQNNGV. This CDR3 has 15 residues. The chain's CDR3 is CASSPQLAGEDIQYF. The variable domain in full, completed from reference TRBV11-2 and TRBJ2-4, reads EAGVAQSPRYKIIEKRQSVAFWCNPISGHATLYWYQQILGQGPKLLIQFQNNGVVDDSQLPKDRFSAERLKGVDSTLKIQPAKLEDSAVYLCASSPQLAGEDIQYFGAGTRLSVL.

The CDR3 loop is CASTHIVYNEQFF. The V and J genes are TRBV6-1 and TRBJ2-1. The CDR3 extends over 13 amino acids. Germline CDR1 reads MNHNS; CDR2 reads SASEGT.

The chain links TRBV15 to TRBJ2-1; with no DNA, the TCRdb D assignment of TRBD1 cannot be verified. The CDR3 is made up of 16 amino acids. Per germline, CDR1 LNHNV and CDR2 YYDKDF (reference sequence). The chain's CDR3 is CATSSLGTGPDNEQFF.

This sequence joins TRBV7-9 and TRBJ2-7; absent DNA, TCRdb's TRBD2 call cannot be checked. Germline values: CDR1 SEHNR, CDR2 FQNEAQ (reference sequence). The CDR3 runs 15 residues. Here the CDR3 reads CASSPRSGLVYEQYF.

The V gene is TRBV14, the J gene TRBJ2-1. This CDR3 comprises 14 residues. Per the germline V gene, CDR1 is SGHDN and CDR2 is FVKESK. The CDR3 here is CASSQDYGYREQFF. The full variable domain, in which reference TRBV14 and TRBJ2-1 provide the parts outside the CDR3, is EAGVTQFPSHSVIEKGQTVTLRCDPISGHDNLYWYRRVMGKEIKFLLHFVKESKQDESGMPNNRFLAERTGGTYSTLKVQPAELEDSGVYFCASSQDYGYREQFFGPGTRLTVL.

The chain couples TRBV15 to TRBJ2-1; no DNA is available, so the TRBD2 call from TCRdb remains unchecked. Germline V gene sequence: CDR1 LNHNV, CDR2 YYDKDF (reference sequence). The CDR3 is made up of 15 amino acids. CDR3 protein: CATSREGLAGNEQFF. Supplemented by reference TRBV15 and TRBJ2-1, the full variable domain reads DAMVIQNPRYQVTQFGKPVTLSCSQTLNHNVMYWYQQKSSQAPKLLFHYYDKDFNNEADTPDNFQSRRPNTSFCFLDIRSPGLGDTAMYLCATSREGLAGNEQFFGPGTRLTVL.

The chain's CDR3 is CASSPGQGAYTGELFF. The gene calls are TRBV18 and TRBJ2-2; the TRBD1 assignment by TCRdb is unverifiable without DNA. The germline V gene encodes CDR1 KGHSH and CDR2 LQKENI. The CDR3 runs 16 residues.

CDR3 sequence: CASSQVTNTEAFF. The chain is built from TRBV4-2 and TRBJ1-1. CDR3 length: 13 residues. CDR1 and CDR2 (germline): LGHNA, YNFKEQ.

This chain uses TRBV28 with TRBJ2-7; TCRdb indicates TRBD1, and absent DNA this call remains unverified. CDR1 and CDR2 from the germline V gene are MDHEN and SYDVKM. The CDR3 runs to 15 residues. Here the CDR3 reads CASSLYQGESYEQYF. The whole variable domain, filled in from reference TRBV28 and TRBJ2-7, reads DVKVTQSSRYLVKRTGEKVFLECVQDMDHENMFWYRQDPGLGLRLIYFSYDVKMKEKGDIPEGYSVSREKKERFSLILESASTNQTSMYLCASSLYQGESYEQYFGPGTRLTVT.

The V call is TRBV6-2 or TRBV6-3, the J call TRBJ2-2. The CDR3 is made up of 15 amino acids. Germline CDR1 and CDR2: MNHEY and SVGEGT. The CDR3 sequence: CASSYGVINTGELFF.

This sequence joins TRBV14 and TRBJ1-3. Germline-derived CDR1 and CDR2 are SGHDN and FVKESK. The CDR3 length is 16 residues. The CDR3 sequence is CASSQDLRYSGNTIYF.

V is TRBV7-8 and J is TRBJ2-1; TCRdb indicates TRBD2, and absent DNA this call remains unverified. From germline, CDR1 is SGHVS and CDR2 FQNEAQ. The CDR3 is made up of 15 amino acids. The CDR3 protein is CASSLVSGIVNEQFF. The whole variable domain, remainder taken from reference TRBV7-8 and TRBJ2-1, is GAGVSQSPRYKVAKRGQDVALRCDPISGHVSLFWYQQALGQGPEFLTYFQNEAQLDKSGLPSDRFFAERPEGSVSTLKIQRTQQEDSAVYLCASSLVSGIVNEQFFGPGTRLTVL.

The V call is TRBV3-1, the J call TRBJ2-5; TCRdb gives TRBD2 as the D gene, but with no DNA this cannot be confirmed. CDR3 size: 14 residues. Germline V gene lookup returns CDR1 LGHDT and CDR2 YNNKEL (reference sequence). The CDR3 reads CASSQGLAGETQYF.

The chain is built from TRBV11-2 and TRBJ2-2; TCRdb indicates TRBD1, and absent DNA this call remains unverified. The CDR3 sequence is 16 residues long. Germline V lookup: CDR1 SGHAT, CDR2 FQNNGV. The CDR3 sequence: CASSLFLTGGTGELFF.